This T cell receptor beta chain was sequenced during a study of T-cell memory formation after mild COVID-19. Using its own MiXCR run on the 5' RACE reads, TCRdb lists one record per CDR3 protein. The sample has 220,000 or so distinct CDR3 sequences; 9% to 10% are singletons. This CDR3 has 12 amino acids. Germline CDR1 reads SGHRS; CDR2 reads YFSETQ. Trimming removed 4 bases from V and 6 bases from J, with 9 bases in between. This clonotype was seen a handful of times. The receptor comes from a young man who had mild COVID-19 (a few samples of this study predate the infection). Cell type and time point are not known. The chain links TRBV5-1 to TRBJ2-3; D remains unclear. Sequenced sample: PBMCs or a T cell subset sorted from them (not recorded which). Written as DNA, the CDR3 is TGCGCCAGCAGCACCCCGAAGGATACGCAGTATTTT. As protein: CASSTPKDTQYF.